A single sample is the source of the 30 T cell receptor beta chains below, sequenced in a study of a mutant IDH1 vaccine in newly diagnosed glioma. These TCRs' antigens remain unknown. Described time point: week 11, during vaccination. The study gave 300 ug of mutant IDH1 20-mer peptide per vaccine dose, with topical imiquimod. Measured with immunoSEQ multiplex PCR; TCRdb has only the in-frame clones, and not every one. The table has under 35,000 clones, roughly 90% seen once. Here the sequenced sample was PBMCs, taken from a glioma patient whose treatment included an IDH1 peptide vaccine. The receptors were gathered from a man aged 18-30 years with glioma.

The chain recombines TRBV7-6 with TRBJ1-3; no clear D. The germline gives CDR1 SGHVS, CDR2 FNYEAQ. The CDR3 has 14 residues. V was trimmed by 5 bases and J by 2 bases, leaving 10 bases between them. The CDR3 DNA reads TGTGCCAGCAGCCCCCCCTGGCCTGGAAACACCATATATTTT. The encoded protein is CASSPPWPGNTIYF.

V usage is TRBV30 and J usage is TRBJ2-5; D gene uncertain. Germline CDR1 GTSNPN, CDR2 SVGIG (reference sequence). Trimming shortened V by 0 bases and J by 5 bases, and 10 bases separated the two germline ends. The CDR3 is 13 residues long. The CDR3 sequence is CAWSVVSSETQYF. The CDR3 nucleotides are TGTGCCTGGAGTGTAGTCAGCTCGGAGACCCAGTACTTC.

V gene TRBV6-5 combines with J gene TRBJ1-1; D remains unclear. The germline gives CDR1 MNHEY, CDR2 SVGAGI. V was shortened by 4 bases and J by 4 bases, with 16 bases between the two germline ends. The CDR3 sequence is 15 residues long. The CDR3 here is CASSSAGRGGTEAFF. For the CDR3, the DNA is TGTGCCAGCAGTTCAGCGGGCCGGGGAGGCACTGAAGCTTTCTTT.

This clone has a single count. The chain employs TRBV7-2 and TRBJ1-2; D perhaps matches TRBD1 (5 bases). The CDR3 length is 16 residues. V was pared by 5 bases and J by 4 bases, with 20 bases between. In germline, CDR1 is SGHTA, CDR2 FQGNSA. For the CDR3, the DNA is TGTGCCAGCAGCCCCATTTTCCAGGGACTCTCCTATGGCTACACCTTC. Translated, it gives CASSPIFQGLSYGYTF.

This clone was found a few times. The chain joins TRBV6-5 to TRBJ1-1; D may be TRBD1 (6 bases). Germline V gives CDR1 MNHEY, CDR2 SVGAGI. The V end was cut by 3 bases, the J end by 4 bases, with 9 bases between. The CDR3 totals 13 residues. The CDR3 region is CASSYQGTTEAFF. In nucleotides, the CDR3 is TGTGCCAGCAGTTATCAGGGGACCACTGAAGCTTTCTTT.

This sequence joins TRBV7-9 and TRBJ2-1; perhaps TRBD1 as D (6 bases). The germline V gene has CDR1 SEHNR and CDR2 FQNEAQ (reference sequence). V was cut by 2 bases and J by 9 bases, with 11 bases left in between. This CDR3 comprises 13 residues. CDR3 in DNA: TGTGCCAGCAGCTTAAGTGGGACACCTGAGCAGTTCTTC. Its translation is CASSLSGTPEQFF. Supplemented by reference TRBV7-9 and TRBJ2-1, the full variable domain reads DTGVSQNPRHKITKRGQNVTFRCDPISEHNRLYWYRQTLGQGPEFLTYFQNEAQLEKSRLLSDRFSAERPKGSFSTLEIQRTEQGDSAMYLCASSLSGTPEQFFGPGTRLTVL.

CDR3 nucleotide sequence: TGTGCCAGCAGCTTAGGAGCGGGAGCAATCCACGAGCAGTACTTC. This encodes CASSLGAGAIHEQYF. The genes are TRBV7-6 and TRBJ2-7; 8 positions agree with TRBD2. Trimming took 1 base from V and 5 from J; bases not matched to a gene: 7. The CDR3 runs 15 residues. In germline, CDR1 is SGHVS, CDR2 FNYEAQ.

This rearrangement joins TRBV6-6 to TRBJ2-5; 10 bases fit TRBD2. Germline lookup yields CDR1 MNHNY and CDR2 SVGAGI (reference sequence). The CDR3 is made up of 15 amino acids. The trim removed 0 bases at V and 5 bases at J, leaving 3 bases unmatched. The CDR3 DNA reads as TGTGCCAGCAGTTACTCTCTAGCGGGAGCGGAGACCCAGTACTTC. This codes for CASSYSLAGAETQYF.

The chain is built from TRBV15 and TRBJ2-7; TRBD2 might be the D (6 bases). V was shortened by 0 bases and J by 7 bases, with 7 bases between the two germline ends. Germline values: CDR1 LNHNV, CDR2 YYDKDF (reference sequence). The CDR3 is made up of 12 amino acids. The CDR3 DNA follows: TGTGCCACCAGCAGAGATGGGGGGGAGCAGTACTTC. Its translation: CATSRDGGEQYF.

The CDR3 here is CASSAAGTTTNEQFF. In DNA, the CDR3 is TGTGCCAGCAGTGCCGCGGGTACTACGACCAATGAGCAGTTCTTC. The chain employs TRBV5-8 and TRBJ2-1, with a weak D call TRBD2 (5 bases). Germline V gene data show CDR1 as SGHTS and CDR2 as YDEGEE. V was trimmed by 5 bases and J by 6 bases, leaving 18 bases between them. The CDR3 extends over 15 amino acids.

The J gene is TRBJ1-2, the V gene TRBV7-2; 10 bases map to TRBD1. J was trimmed by 4 bases and V by 4 bases; bases with no gene match: 6. The CDR3 is 15 amino acids. The germline CDR1 and CDR2 sequences are SGHTA and FQGNSA. The CDR3 is CASSSGTGESYGYTF. The DNA of the CDR3 is TGTGCCAGCAGCTCTGGGACAGGGGAGAGCTATGGCTACACCTTC.

In nucleotides, the CDR3 is TGTGCCAGCAGTGAGGGCGGCTCAATCTATGGCTACACCTTC. Residues: CASSEGGSIYGYTF. The rearrangement uses TRBV2 and TRBJ1-2; D unclear. CDR3 length: 14 residues. The germline CDR1 and CDR2 sequences are SNHLY and FYNNEI. The germline V and J ends were trimmed by 3 bases and 4 bases, with 12 bases remaining between them.

The chain recombines TRBV5-1 with TRBJ1-1; D is undetermined. Germline V lookup: CDR1 SGHRS, CDR2 YFSETQ. The CDR3 extends over 14 amino acids. V lost 1 base, J lost 1 base, and 8 bases lay in between. The CDR3 is CASSLWAENTEAFF. CDR3 coding DNA: TGCGCCAGCAGCTTGTGGGCAGAGAACACTGAAGCTTTCTTT. The full variable domain, its missing parts supplied by reference TRBV5-1 and TRBJ1-1, is KAGVTQTPRYLIKTRGQQVTLSCSPISGHRSVSWYQQTPGQGLQFLFEYFSETQRNKGNFPGRFSGRQFSNSRSEMNVSTLELGDSALYLCASSLWAENTEAFFGQGTRLTVV.

V and J are TRBV30 and TRBJ2-7, with 9 bases that match TRBD2. Germline V lookup: CDR1 GTSNPN, CDR2 SVGIG (reference sequence). The CDR3 runs to 14 residues. Trimming at V came to 2 bases and at J to 1 base, leaving 3 bases not matched to a gene. This CDR3 is CAWSYSGSSYEQYF. DNA for the CDR3: TGTGCCTGGAGTTATAGCGGGAGTTCCTACGAGCAGTACTTC. Based on the CDR3 plus reference TRBV30 and TRBJ2-7, the full variable domain is SQTIHQWPATLVQPVGSPLSLECTVEGTSNPNLYWYRQAAGRGLQLLFYSVGIGQISSEVPQNLSASRPQDRQFILSSKKLLLSDSGFYLCAWSYSGSSYEQYFGPGTRLTVT.

This chain links TRBV6-1 with TRBJ2-7; D possibly corresponds to TRBD2 (5 bases). Germline V CDR1 and CDR2: MNHNS, SASEGT. The CDR3 totals 13 residues. Trimming left V 4 bases short and J 3 bases short, with 10 bases between. The CDR3 protein is CASSVDFLYEQYF. In DNA, the CDR3 is TGTGCCAGCAGTGTGGACTTTCTCTACGAGCAGTACTTC.

The rearrangement links TRBV9 to TRBJ2-7; the D gene could be TRBD1 or TRBD2 (5 bases each). Trimming shortened V by 0 bases and J by 4 bases, and 8 bases separated the two germline ends. CDR1 is SGDLS and CDR2 is YYNGEE in the germline V gene. The CDR3 extends over 13 amino acids. DNA for the CDR3: TGTGCCAGCAGCGTAGATGAGGGGTACGAGCAGTACTTC. Amino acid sequence: CASSVDEGYEQYF.

The chain joins TRBV6-5 to TRBJ2-1; 14 positions agree with TRBD2. The CDR3 has 15 amino acids. V was pared by 4 bases and J by 6 bases, with 2 bases of the junction left unmatched. Germline V gene lookup returns CDR1 MNHEY and CDR2 SVGAGI. The CDR3 bases are TGTGCCAGCAGTTTTGGACTAGCGGGGGGCAATGAGCAGTTCTTC. Amino acids: CASSFGLAGGNEQFF.

V and J are TRBV19 and TRBJ1-4, with TRBD1 matching over 8 bases. The germline V gene encodes CDR1 LNHDA and CDR2 SQIVND (reference sequence). This CDR3 contains 17 residues. J gave up 0 bases and V 4 bases, and 7 bases lay outside the gene matches. CDR3 sequence: CASSTPAGGATNEKLFF. The CDR3, as DNA: TGTGCCAGTAGTACCCCGGCAGGGGGCGCAACTAATGAAAAACTGTTTTTT.

This clone was seen once. The V and J genes are TRBV5-1 and TRBJ2-3; D gene ambiguous. CDR1 SGHRS and CDR2 YFSETQ come from the germline V gene. V was cut by 4 bases and J by 4 bases, with 16 bases left in between. The CDR3 length is 15 residues. The CDR3 bases are TGCGCCAGCAGCACGGAGCTCCTAAAGGCAGATACGCAGTATTTT. It encodes CASSTELLKADTQYF.

The chain carries TRBV19 and TRBJ2-1; no definite D call. The V end was cut by 5 bases, the J end by 0 bases, with 8 bases between. Per the germline V gene, CDR1 is LNHDA and CDR2 is SQIVND (reference sequence). The CDR3 extends over 14 amino acids. In nucleotides, the CDR3 is TGTGCCAGTAGTTACCGGAGCTCCTACAATGAGCAGTTCTTC. It specifies CASSYRSSYNEQFF.

The rearrangement uses TRBV30 and TRBJ2-7; D is possibly TRBD1 (5 bases). This CDR3 spans 14 amino acids. Germline V gives CDR1 GTSNPN, CDR2 SVGIG (reference sequence). V shed 2 bases and J shed 2 bases, with 13 bases lying between them. CDR3 in amino acids: CAWSQGAGTYEQYF. The CDR3, as DNA: TGTGCCTGGAGTCAAGGGGCAGGAACCTACGAGCAGTACTTC.

The chain uses TRBV2 and TRBJ2-7; 8 bases agree with TRBD1. Germline CDR1 and CDR2: SNHLY and FYNNEI. The CDR3 spans 14 residues. V gave up 5 bases and J gave up 4 bases; unmatched junction bases: 7. CDR3 region: CASSTTGGLYEQYF. The CDR3 DNA is TGTGCCAGCAGTACTACAGGGGGATTGTACGAGCAGTACTTC.

V gene TRBV5-5 combines with J gene TRBJ1-5; no firm D call. This CDR3 region has 14 residues. V was clipped by 1 base and J by 5 bases, with 10 bases between them. Per germline, CDR1 SGHKS and CDR2 YYEKEE (reference sequence). The CDR3 DNA is TGTGCCAGCAGCTTGTTGCGCCTTGATCAGCCCCAGCATTTT. This encodes CASSLLRLDQPQHF.

The chain carries TRBV7-2 and TRBJ2-3; D may match TRBD1 or TRBD2 (5 bases each). This CDR3 is 14 amino acids long. Germline-derived CDR1 and CDR2 are SGHTA and FQGNSA. V was cut by 5 bases and J by 4 bases, with 13 bases left in between. DNA of the CDR3: TGTGCCAGCAGCCCGGGACCCGGCGCAGATACGCAGTATTTT. Protein: CASSPGPGADTQYF.

The genes are TRBV5-1 and TRBJ1-1, with D possibly being TRBD1 (6 bases). Trimming pared 2 bases from V and 4 bases from J, leaving 9 bases between. This CDR3 is built from 13 residues. The germline V gene has CDR1 SGHRS and CDR2 YFSETQ. This chain's CDR3 is CASSLRGGTEAFF. The CDR3 nucleotides read TGCGCCAGCAGCTTAAGGGGGGGCACTGAAGCTTTCTTT.

A few counts support this clone. V usage is TRBV30 and J usage is TRBJ2-7; no definite D call. Trimming removed 1 base from V and 0 bases from J, with 7 bases in between. Germline V lookup: CDR1 GTSNPN, CDR2 SVGIG (reference sequence). The CDR3 length is 13 residues. For the CDR3, the DNA is TGTGCCTGGAGTGGGGCGGTCTCCTACGAGCAGTACTTC. It codes for CAWSGAVSYEQYF.

This sequence joins TRBV2 and TRBJ2-6; the match to TRBD1 covers 8 bases. This CDR3 region has 16 residues. J was trimmed by 1 base and V by 3 bases; bases with no gene match: 2. Looked up from germline, CDR1 is SNHLY and CDR2 is FYNNEI. For the CDR3, the DNA is TGTGCCAGCAGTGATCAGGGGGCGTCTGGGGCCAACGTCCTGACTTTC. This translates into CASSDQGASGANVLTF. The full variable domain, completed using reference TRBV2 and TRBJ2-6, is EPEVTQTPSHQVTQMGQEVILRCVPISNHLYFYWYRQILGQKVEFLVSFYNNEISEKSEIFDDQFSVERPDGSNFTLKIRSTKLEDSAMYFCASSDQGASGANVLTFGAGSRLTVL.

J is TRBJ2-7 and V is TRBV2; no firm D call. Trimming left V 4 bases short and J 6 bases short, with 13 bases between. The germline gives CDR1 SNHLY, CDR2 FYNNEI. The CDR3 contains 13 residues. The CDR3 DNA sequence: TGTGCCAGCAGTGGTGGTGAAGTAGGCGAGCAGTACTTC. Translated, it gives CASSGGEVGEQYF. Using reference TRBV2 and TRBJ2-7 for the parts outside the CDR3, the full variable domain is EPEVTQTPSHQVTQMGQEVILRCVPISNHLYFYWYRQILGQKVEFLVSFYNNEISEKSEIFDDQFSVERPDGSNFTLKIRSTKLEDSAMYFCASSGGEVGEQYFGPGTRLTVT.

V and J are TRBV5-6 and TRBJ2-5, with 12 bases lining up with TRBD2. Germline lookup yields CDR1 SGHDT and CDR2 YYEEEE. The CDR3 contains 16 residues. J was trimmed by 4 bases and V by 4 bases; bases with no gene match: 8. The chain's CDR3 is CASSLLWTSGTETQYF. The DNA for the CDR3 is TGTGCCAGCAGCCTTCTCTGGACTAGCGGGACAGAGACCCAGTACTTC. Complete variable domain (other parts from reference TRBV5-6 and TRBJ2-5): DAGVTQSPTHLIKTRGQQVTLRCSPKSGHDTVSWYQQALGQGPQFIFQYYEEEERQRGNFPDRFSGHQFPNYSSELNVNALLLGDSALYLCASSLLWTSGTETQYFGPGTRLLVL.

The chain couples TRBV27 to TRBJ2-7; tentative D call: TRBD1 (5 bases). The germline V and J ends were trimmed by 2 bases and 2 bases, with 19 bases remaining between them. Germline lookup yields CDR1 MNHEY and CDR2 SMNVEV (reference sequence). The CDR3 sequence is 17 residues long. For the CDR3, the DNA is TGTGCCAGCAGTTTAAGGCGGCCAGGGCTAGTCACCTACGAGCAGTACTTC. This sequence encodes CASSLRRPGLVTYEQYF.